This TCR beta chain was obtained from a study of identifying expanded T cells in peripheral blood. Concerning this clone: Its target is unknown.

General study results and limits: Clone count variance between roughly two-week samples rose with total template count. Technical replicates showed roughly 1.2 changed clones; about two weeks about 16; four weeks 19.

Generated by immunoSEQ multiplex PCR, the TCRdb table keeps only in-frame clones and is missing some. Of approximately 81,000 clones in the sample, roughly 89% are singletons; the top ten hold roughly a fifth. Sequences were obtained from blood. The clonotype was recovered from a person between 18 and 69 years old in good health.

CDR3 protein: CASSQEAGGPDTQYF. The CDR3, as DNA: TGTGCCAGCAGCCAAGAAGCGGGAGGGCCAGATACGCAGTATTTT. The V and J genes are TRBV4-2 and TRBJ2-3; 10 bases are shared with TRBD2. The CDR3 sequence is 15 residues long. The V segment lost 0 bases and the J segment 4 bases; nucleotides outside the gene matches: 1. Per the germline V gene, CDR1 is LGHNA and CDR2 is YNFKEQ.